This T cell receptor beta chain was profiled in a study of control samples from healthy donors and cancer patients. The repertoire was sequenced with immunoSEQ multiplex PCR; TCRdb's copy has only in-frame clones and lacks some. The sample lists 400,000 to 450,000 clones; around 90% were seen once. This TCR derives from a man aged 35 to 55 with head and neck cancer. The specimen was PBMCs.

The CDR3 DNA follows: TGTGCCAGCAGTCAACCGGGACTAGGAGCGAGTACGCAGTATTTT. Encoded protein: CASSQPGLGASTQYF. The gene calls are TRBV2 and TRBJ2-3, with 8 bases that match TRBD2. The length of the CDR3 is 15 residues. Germline CDR1 is SNHLY and CDR2 is FYNNEI. The V gene end was trimmed by 5 bases and the J gene end by 8 bases; junction bases not matched to a gene: 12.